This is a list of T cell receptor beta chains from one sample in a study of OX40 agonist ivuxolimab in advanced cancers. Data came from immunoSEQ multiplex PCR; TCRdb stores just in-frame clones and leaves some out. The sample includes fewer than 85,000 clones, roughly 82% of them seen just once. Sequences were derived from CD4+ or CD8+ T cells sorted from blood, sampled in a trial of the OX40 agonist ivuxolimab. Receptor source: an adult with an advanced solid tumor such as melanoma, head and neck, liver or kidney cancer. CDR3s include the opening cysteine and the closing phenylalanine or tryptophan. A D gene is named only where the DNA matches it firmly. Not every row has a clone size; where given, it reads once, few, many or a size class.

DNA: TGTGCCAGTAGTCCTGGGGCGATTGGAAACACCATATATTTT; CDR3: CASSPGAIGNTIYF; D: NA; V: TRBV19; size: NA; J: TRBJ1-3
DNA: TGTGCCAGCAGTCACCGGACTAGCGGGGAAGAGACCCAGTACTTC; CDR3: CASSHRTSGEETQYF; D: TRBD2; V: TRBV6-1; size: NA; J: TRBJ2-5
DNA: TGTGCCACAGCCCCAGGCCATAACTATGGCTACACCTTC; CDR3: CATAPGHNYGYTF; D: NA; V: TRBV27; size: NA; J: TRBJ1-2
DNA: TGTGCCAGCAGCGTAGACCAGGGGGTAGGGAACTATGGCTACACCTTC; CDR3: CASSVDQGVGNYGYTF; D: TRBD1; V: TRBV9; size: NA; J: TRBJ1-2
DNA: TGTGCCAGCAGTTCCGGACAGGGGACCGGGGAGCTGTTTTTT; CDR3: CASSSGQGTGELFF; D: TRBD1; V: TRBV28; size: few; J: TRBJ2-2
DNA: TGTGCCAGCTCACCACCTGGCCGGTCGGGGGAGCAGTACTTC; CDR3: CASSPPGRSGEQYF; D: NA; V: TRBV18; size: NA; J: TRBJ2-7
DNA: TGTGCCAGCAGCCAAGCCGACAGAGTGAACACTGAAGCTTTCTTT; CDR3: CASSQADRVNTEAFF; D: NA; V: TRBV4-2; size: NA; J: TRBJ1-1
DNA: TGTGCCAGCAGCCGGCAGGTGGGCGGGCTAACTAACTACGAGCAGTACTTC; CDR3: CASSRQVGGLTNYEQYF; D: NA; V: TRBV7-9; size: NA; J: TRBJ2-7
DNA: TGTGCCAGCAGTGAATTGGGACCCCTCGAGCAGTACTTC; CDR3: CASSELGPLEQYF; D: NA; V: TRBV6-1; size: NA; J: TRBJ2-7
DNA: TGTGCCAGCAGTTACCGGGGTGGCTACACCTTC; CDR3: CASSYRGGYTF; D: NA; V: TRBV6-5; size: NA; J: TRBJ1-2
DNA: TGTGCCAGCAGGCCCCCGCAGAACACCTATAATTCACCCCTCCACTTT; CDR3: CASRPPQNTYNSPLHF; D: NA; V: TRBV27; size: NA; J: TRBJ1-6
DNA: TGTGCCAGCAGACCCGGGACTCTCCAAGAGACCCAGTACTTC; CDR3: CASRPGTLQETQYF; D: NA; V: TRBV6-6; size: NA; J: TRBJ2-5
DNA: TGTGCCAGCAGTAACTCGTACAGGGGACGCTACAATGAGCAGTTCTTC; CDR3: CASSNSYRGRYNEQFF; D: TRBD1; V: TRBV6-5; size: NA; J: TRBJ2-1
DNA: TGTGCCAGCAGCCAAGGGACTAGCGGGAGGATAAATACGCAGTATTTT; CDR3: CASSQGTSGRINTQYF; D: TRBD2; V: TRBV4-2; size: NA; J: TRBJ2-3
DNA: TGTGCCATCATCAAGACAGGGGGTACTGAAGCTTTCTTT; CDR3: CAIIKTGGTEAFF; D: TRBD1; V: TRBV10-3; size: NA; J: TRBJ1-1
DNA: TGCGCCAGCAGCTTGTCCCTAGCGGGACAAGAGACCCAGTACTTC; CDR3: CASSLSLAGQETQYF; D: TRBD2; V: TRBV5-1; size: NA; J: TRBJ2-5
DNA: TGTGCCAGCAGCTCAATCTACAATGAGCAGTTCTTC; CDR3: CASSSIYNEQFF; D: NA; V: TRBV7-9; size: NA; J: TRBJ2-1
DNA: TGCGCCAGCAGCCCTGGAGAGACTAGCGGCCCAAGGGCCCAGTACTTC; CDR3: CASSPGETSGPRAQYF; D: TRBD2; V: TRBV5-1; size: once; J: TRBJ2-5
DNA: TGCGCCAGCAGCTTGCAGGGGGGCCACCAAGAGACCCAGTACTTC; CDR3: CASSLQGGHQETQYF; D: NA; V: TRBV5-1; size: NA; J: TRBJ2-5
DNA: TGTGCCAGCCAGGGCTTCTACGAGCAGTACTTC; CDR3: CASQGFYEQYF; D: NA; V: TRBV25-1; size: NA; J: TRBJ2-7
DNA: TGCAGCGCTGGCGATGAAAAACTGTTTTTT; CDR3: CSAGDEKLFF; D: NA; V: TRBV29-1; size: NA; J: TRBJ1-4
DNA: TGTGCCAGTAGTCTTACAGGTCTGAACACTGAAGCTTTCTTT; CDR3: CASSLTGLNTEAFF; D: NA; V: TRBV19; size: NA; J: TRBJ1-1
DNA: TGTGCCAGCAGTTTAGCGGGGGCTGTTGAGACCCAGTACTTC; CDR3: CASSLAGAVETQYF; D: NA; V: TRBV28; size: NA; J: TRBJ2-5
DNA: TGTGCCAGCAGTTTAAGGTTCTACGAGCAGTACTTC; CDR3: CASSLRFYEQYF; D: NA; V: TRBV28; size: NA; J: TRBJ2-7
DNA: TGTGCCAGCAGCAGAACAGCGTCGCGGGAGCTGTTTTTT; CDR3: CASSRTASRELFF; D: NA; V: TRBV11-3; size: NA; J: TRBJ2-2
DNA: TGTGCCAGCAGCTTAGGGATGAACACCATATATTTT; CDR3: CASSLGMNTIYF; D: NA; V: TRBV7-2; size: NA; J: TRBJ1-3
DNA: TGTGCCAGCAGTCTGGTTGGGACTAGCGGGGGGGCCCGACTTAACTACGAGCAGTACTTC; CDR3: CASSLVGTSGGARLNYEQYF; D: TRBD2; V: TRBV6-9; size: NA; J: TRBJ2-7
DNA: TGTGCCAGTAGTACACAGGACGGCCAGCCCCAGCATTTT; CDR3: CASSTQDGQPQHF; D: NA; V: TRBV19; size: NA; J: TRBJ1-5
DNA: TGTGCCAGCAGTTTGTCGACTAGCGGGAGCTCCTACGAGCAGTACTTC; CDR3: CASSLSTSGSSYEQYF; D: TRBD2; V: TRBV28; size: NA; J: TRBJ2-7
DNA: TGTGCCAGCATGCGGGGACAGTATAGCAATCAGCCCCAGCATTTT; CDR3: CASMRGQYSNQPQHF; D: TRBD1; V: TRBV28; size: NA; J: TRBJ1-5
DNA: TGTGCCAGCATTGAACCCCTGGCAACTAATGAAAAACTGTTTTTT; CDR3: CASIEPLATNEKLFF; D: NA; V: TRBV6-1; size: NA; J: TRBJ1-4
DNA: TGTGCCAGCAGCGTCGGGCTAGCGGAGAACAATGAGCAGTTCTTC; CDR3: CASSVGLAENNEQFF; D: TRBD2; V: TRBV5-4; size: NA; J: TRBJ2-1
DNA: TGTGCCTCGGCGGGCAGCTACGAGCAGTACTTC; CDR3: CASAGSYEQYF; D: NA; V: TRBV7-2; size: NA; J: TRBJ2-7
DNA: TGTGCCAGCAGCTTAGGAACTAGCGGCCTGTACGAGCAGTACTTC; CDR3: CASSLGTSGLYEQYF; D: TRBD2; V: TRBV7-2; size: NA; J: TRBJ2-7
DNA: TGTGCCAGCAGCCAGAAAACAGGGCCCATGAACACCGGGGAGCTGTTTTTT; CDR3: CASSQKTGPMNTGELFF; D: NA; V: TRBV7-9; size: NA; J: TRBJ2-2
DNA: TGTGCCAGCAGCTTACACCCAGCTGAGGAGACCCAGTACTTC; CDR3: CASSLHPAEETQYF; D: NA; V: TRBV7-9; size: NA; J: TRBJ2-5
DNA: TGTGCCAGCAGTTTGATACAGGGGAGCACAGATACGCAGTATTTT; CDR3: CASSLIQGSTDTQYF; D: TRBD1; V: TRBV28; size: NA; J: TRBJ2-3
DNA: TGTGCCAGCAGCGCCGAACTAGCGGGACTCACAGATACGCAGTATTTT; CDR3: CASSAELAGLTDTQYF; D: TRBD2; V: TRBV9; size: NA; J: TRBJ2-3
DNA: TGTGCCAGCAGCTTCGCTTACGAGCAGTACTTC; CDR3: CASSFAYEQYF; D: NA; V: TRBV7-9; size: once; J: TRBJ2-7
DNA: TGTGCCAGCAGCTTGGTTGCGTCGGGGCGTGAGACCCAGTACTTC; CDR3: CASSLVASGRETQYF; D: NA; V: TRBV5-6; size: few; J: TRBJ2-5
DNA: TGTGCCAGCAGCCTGGGACAGGAGGTCTCCTACGAGCAGTACTTC; CDR3: CASSLGQEVSYEQYF; D: TRBD1; V: TRBV6-6; size: NA; J: TRBJ2-7
DNA: TGTGCCAGCAGAGAAACCCAGGGCGCTGGGGCCAACGTCCTGACTTTC; CDR3: CASRETQGAGANVLTF; D: NA; V: TRBV2; size: NA; J: TRBJ2-6
DNA: TGTGCCAGCTCGGGCCGCGGGGGGGCCGGCACAGATACGCAGTATTTT; CDR3: CASSGRGGAGTDTQYF; D: TRBD2; V: TRBV18; size: NA; J: TRBJ2-3
DNA: TGTGCCAGCAGCTTAGAAGCGACTGAAGCTTTCTTT; CDR3: CASSLEATEAFF; D: NA; V: TRBV11-1; size: NA; J: TRBJ1-1
DNA: TGCAGCGTCCGGGACAACCAAGAGACCCAGTACTTC; CDR3: CSVRDNQETQYF; D: NA; V: TRBV29-1; size: NA; J: TRBJ2-5
DNA: TGTGCCAGCTCACGGGGGGGCGCGTTGAATGGCTACACCTTC; CDR3: CASSRGGALNGYTF; D: NA; V: TRBV18; size: once; J: TRBJ1-2
DNA: TGTGCCAGCAGTCCAACGACAGGGGCAACTGGGGCCAACGTCCTGACTTTC; CDR3: CASSPTTGATGANVLTF; D: TRBD1; V: TRBV27; size: NA; J: TRBJ2-6
DNA: TGTGCCAGCAAAGGATGGGGACAAAGCTACGAGCAGTACTTC; CDR3: CASKGWGQSYEQYF; D: NA; V: TRBV28; size: few; J: TRBJ2-7
DNA: TGTGCCTGGAGTGTACCCAGAGGACAGGGGTATACTGAAGCTTTCTTT; CDR3: CAWSVPRGQGYTEAFF; D: TRBD1; V: TRBV30; size: NA; J: TRBJ1-1
DNA: TGTGCCAGCAGCTCCGGGACAGGGATCTATAGCAATCAGCCCCAGCATTTT; CDR3: CASSSGTGIYSNQPQHF; D: TRBD1; V: TRBV27; size: NA; J: TRBJ1-5
DNA: TGTGCCAGTAGAGGGACTTTCTCTGGAAACACCATATATTTT; CDR3: CASRGTFSGNTIYF; D: NA; V: TRBV25-1; size: NA; J: TRBJ1-3
DNA: TGTGCCAGCAGCTTGGTGGACAGCGGGGAGCTGTTTTTT; CDR3: CASSLVDSGELFF; D: NA; V: TRBV5-6; size: NA; J: TRBJ2-2